The clone carrying this TCR beta chain was counted a few times. What it binds is not known. The data originate from a study of regulatory T cells in long-lasting Graves disease. Libraries of TCR beta came from iRepertoire HTBI primers plus Arm-PCR of CDR3 regions. TCRdb fed the multiplex PCR reads into MiXCR, producing one record per CDR3 protein. The table shows roughly 360,000 distinct CDR3 sequences, with about 23% occurring only once. Trimming left V 6 bases short and J 8 bases short, with 16 bases between. Germline V CDR1 and CDR2: LGHDT, YNNKEL (reference sequence). The CDR3 has 13 amino acids. Whole-study results and caveats: Persistent disease was characterized by preferential usage of TRBV28, TRBJ1-2 and TRBJ2-5. Few sampled subjects may have lowered accuracy. New patients shared roughly 980 public clonotypes, fewer than the approximately 2,500 shared by persistent patients.

The sample's time point: persistent/refractory GD, antithyroid drugs over 5 years with positive TRAb. Preparation of the TCR library used RNA extracted from PBMCs. It was by American Thyroid Association guidelines that Graves' disease was diagnosed. This clonotype originated in a woman aged 40 to 50 with Graves disease. This chain joins TRBV3-1 and TRBJ1-2, with D perhaps TRBD1 (6 bases). This specimen was peripheral blood mononuclear cells (PBMCs), taken when the disease was refractory, from a patient treated with antithyroid drugs. CDR3 in amino acids: CASRPGQSGGYTF. CDR3 DNA sequence: TGTGCCAGCAGACCTGGACAGAGTGGCGGCTACACCTTC.